This entry concerns a single T cell receptor beta chain. The source of the sample is a study of blood T cell repertoires in COVID-19. Per the original data handling: Amplified reference gene primers provided the basis for estimating nucleated cell counts. Libraries were prepared by immunoSEQ multiplex PCR; TCRdb keeps only in-frame clonotypes and omits some of them. V, J and clone size reflect that table, while D and trimming were determined from the DNA. In the table there are about 120,000 clones, around 87% of which are singletons. This CDR3 has 12 residues. Trimming left V 2 bases short and J 6 bases short, with 8 bases between. The V gene's germline CDR1 is MNHNS and CDR2 SASEGT.

This TCR derives from a woman aged 45-60 years with acute or convalescent COVID-19. V gene TRBV6-1 combines with J gene TRBJ2-7, with D tentatively TRBD2 (6 bases). The specimen was peripheral blood. The chain's CDR3 is CASSEQGGEQYF. CDR3 in DNA: TGTGCCAGCAGTGAACAGGGAGGCGAGCAGTACTTC.